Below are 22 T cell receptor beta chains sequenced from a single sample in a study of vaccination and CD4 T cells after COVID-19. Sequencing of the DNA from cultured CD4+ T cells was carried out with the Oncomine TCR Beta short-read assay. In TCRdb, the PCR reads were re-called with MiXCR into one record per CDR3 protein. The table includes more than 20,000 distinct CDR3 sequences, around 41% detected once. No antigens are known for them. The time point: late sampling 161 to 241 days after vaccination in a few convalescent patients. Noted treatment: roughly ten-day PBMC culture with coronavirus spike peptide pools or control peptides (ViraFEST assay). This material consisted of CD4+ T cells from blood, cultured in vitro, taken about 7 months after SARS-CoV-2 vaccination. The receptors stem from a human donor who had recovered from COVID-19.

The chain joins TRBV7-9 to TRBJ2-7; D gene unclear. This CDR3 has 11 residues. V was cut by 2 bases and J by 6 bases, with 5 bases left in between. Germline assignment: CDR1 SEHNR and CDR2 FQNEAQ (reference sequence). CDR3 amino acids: CASSLSGEQYF. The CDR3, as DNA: TGTGCCAGCAGCTTATCTGGCGAGCAGTACTTC.

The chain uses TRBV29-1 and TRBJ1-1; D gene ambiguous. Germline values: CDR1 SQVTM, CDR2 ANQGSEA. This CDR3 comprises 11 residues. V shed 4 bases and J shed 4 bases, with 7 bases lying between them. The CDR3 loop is CSVVYPTEAFF. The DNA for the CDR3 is TGCAGCGTTGTGTATCCCACTGAAGCTTTCTTT.

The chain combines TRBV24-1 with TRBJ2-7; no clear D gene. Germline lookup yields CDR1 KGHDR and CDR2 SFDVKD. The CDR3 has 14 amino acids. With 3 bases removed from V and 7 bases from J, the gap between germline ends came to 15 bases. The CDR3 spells CATSDPSEDGEQYF. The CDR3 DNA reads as TGTGCCACCAGTGATCCGTCGGAAGATGGGGAGCAGTACTTC.

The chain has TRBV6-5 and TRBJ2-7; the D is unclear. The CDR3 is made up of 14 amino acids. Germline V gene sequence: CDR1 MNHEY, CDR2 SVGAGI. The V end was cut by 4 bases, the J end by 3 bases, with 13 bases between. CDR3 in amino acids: CASSLSIVNYEQYF. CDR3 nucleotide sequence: TGTGCCAGCAGTTTATCAATTGTCAACTACGAGCAGTACTTC.

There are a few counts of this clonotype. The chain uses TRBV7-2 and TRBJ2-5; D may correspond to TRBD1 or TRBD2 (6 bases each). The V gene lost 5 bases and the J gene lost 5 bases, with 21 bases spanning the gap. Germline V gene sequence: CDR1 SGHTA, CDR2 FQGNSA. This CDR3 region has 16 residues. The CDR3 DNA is TGTGCCAGCAGCCGAAGGGACTTTGGGGGCGGGGAGACCCAGTACTTC. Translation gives CASSRRDFGGGETQYF. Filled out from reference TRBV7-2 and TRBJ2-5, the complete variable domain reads GAGVSQSPSNKVTEKGKDVELRCDPISGHTALYWYRQSLGQGLEFLIYFQGNSAPDKSGLPSDRFSAERTGGSVSTLTIQRTQQEDSAVYLCASSRRDFGGGETQYFGPGTRLLVL.

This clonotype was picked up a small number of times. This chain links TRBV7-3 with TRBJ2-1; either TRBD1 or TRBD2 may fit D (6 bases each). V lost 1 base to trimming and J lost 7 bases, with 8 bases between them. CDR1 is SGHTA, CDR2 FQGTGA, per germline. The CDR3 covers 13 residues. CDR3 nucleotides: TGTGCCAGCAGCTTAAAGGGGGGAAATGAGCAGTTCTTC. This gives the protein CASSLKGGNEQFF. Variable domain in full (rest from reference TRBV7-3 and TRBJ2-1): GAGVSQTPSNKVTEKGKYVELRCDPISGHTALYWYRQSLGQGPEFLIYFQGTGAADDSGLPNDRFFAVRPEGSVSTLKIQRTERGDSAVYLCASSLKGGNEQFFGPGTRLTVL.

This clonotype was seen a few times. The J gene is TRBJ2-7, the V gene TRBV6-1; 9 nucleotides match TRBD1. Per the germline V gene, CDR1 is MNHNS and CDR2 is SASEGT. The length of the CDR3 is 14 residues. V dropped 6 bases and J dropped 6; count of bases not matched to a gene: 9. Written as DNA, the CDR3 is TGTGCCAGCAGAGGACAGGGGTCGTTGGGCGAGCAGTACTTC. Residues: CASRGQGSLGEQYF.

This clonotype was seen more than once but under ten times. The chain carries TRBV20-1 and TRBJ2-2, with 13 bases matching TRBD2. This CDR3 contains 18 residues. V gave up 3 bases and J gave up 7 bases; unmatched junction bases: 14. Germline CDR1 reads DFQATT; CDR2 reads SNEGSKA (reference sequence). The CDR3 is CSASYPVTSGRRHGELFF. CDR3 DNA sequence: TGCAGTGCTAGCTATCCCGTGACTAGCGGGAGGAGGCACGGGGAGCTGTTTTTT.

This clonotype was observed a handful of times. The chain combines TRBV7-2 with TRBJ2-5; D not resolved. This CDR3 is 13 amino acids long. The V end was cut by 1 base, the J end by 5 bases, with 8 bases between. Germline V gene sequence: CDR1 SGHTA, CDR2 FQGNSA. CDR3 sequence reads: CASSLGSVETQYF. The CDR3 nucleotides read TGTGCCAGCAGCTTAGGCTCAGTTGAGACCCAGTACTTC. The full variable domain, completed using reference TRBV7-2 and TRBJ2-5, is GAGVSQSPSNKVTEKGKDVELRCDPISGHTALYWYRQSLGQGLEFLIYFQGNSAPDKSGLPSDRFSAERTGGSVSTLTIQRTQQEDSAVYLCASSLGSVETQYFGPGTRLLVL.

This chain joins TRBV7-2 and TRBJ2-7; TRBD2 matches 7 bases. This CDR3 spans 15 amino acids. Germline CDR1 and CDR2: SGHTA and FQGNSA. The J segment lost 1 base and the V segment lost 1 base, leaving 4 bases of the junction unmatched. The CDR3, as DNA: TGTGCCAGCAGCTTAGATGGGGGAGGGTCCTACGAGCAGTACTTC. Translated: CASSLDGGGSYEQYF.

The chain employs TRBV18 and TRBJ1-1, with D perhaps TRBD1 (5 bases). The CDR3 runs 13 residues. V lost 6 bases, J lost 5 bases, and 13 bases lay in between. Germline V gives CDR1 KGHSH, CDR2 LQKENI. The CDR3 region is CASSPGLGTEAFF. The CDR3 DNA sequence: TGTGCCAGCTCCCCAGGGTTGGGGACTGAAGCTTTCTTT.

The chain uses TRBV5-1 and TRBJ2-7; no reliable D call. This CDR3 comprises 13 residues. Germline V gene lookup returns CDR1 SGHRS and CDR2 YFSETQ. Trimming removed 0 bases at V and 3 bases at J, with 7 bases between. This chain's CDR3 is CASSLDRNYEQYF. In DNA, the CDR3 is TGCGCCAGCAGCTTGGACCGGAACTACGAGCAGTACTTC.

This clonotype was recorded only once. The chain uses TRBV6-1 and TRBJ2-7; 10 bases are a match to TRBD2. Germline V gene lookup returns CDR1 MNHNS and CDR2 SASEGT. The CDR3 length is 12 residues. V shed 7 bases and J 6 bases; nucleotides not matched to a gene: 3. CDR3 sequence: CASTSGRPEQYF. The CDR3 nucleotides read TGTGCCAGCACTAGCGGGAGACCCGAGCAGTACTTC.

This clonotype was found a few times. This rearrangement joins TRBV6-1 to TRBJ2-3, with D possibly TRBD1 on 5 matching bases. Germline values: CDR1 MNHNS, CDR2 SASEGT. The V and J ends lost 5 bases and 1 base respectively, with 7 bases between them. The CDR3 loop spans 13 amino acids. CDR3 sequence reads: CASSQGGTDTQYF. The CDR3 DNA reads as TGTGCCAGCAGTCAAGGGGGCACAGATACGCAGTATTTT.

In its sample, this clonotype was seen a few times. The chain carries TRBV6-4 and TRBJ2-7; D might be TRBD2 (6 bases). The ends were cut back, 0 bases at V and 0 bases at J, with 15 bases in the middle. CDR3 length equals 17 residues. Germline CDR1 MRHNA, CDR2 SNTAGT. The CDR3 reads CASSDSFRDCLSYEQYF. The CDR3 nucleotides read TGTGCCAGCAGTGACTCGTTCCGGGACTGCCTCTCCTACGAGCAGTACTTC.

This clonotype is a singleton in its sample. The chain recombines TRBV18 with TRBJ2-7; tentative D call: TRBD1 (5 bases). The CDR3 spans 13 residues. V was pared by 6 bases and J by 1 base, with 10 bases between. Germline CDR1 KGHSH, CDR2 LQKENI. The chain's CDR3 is CASSRRESYEQYF. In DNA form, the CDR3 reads TGTGCCAGCTCCCGCAGGGAATCCTACGAGCAGTACTTC.

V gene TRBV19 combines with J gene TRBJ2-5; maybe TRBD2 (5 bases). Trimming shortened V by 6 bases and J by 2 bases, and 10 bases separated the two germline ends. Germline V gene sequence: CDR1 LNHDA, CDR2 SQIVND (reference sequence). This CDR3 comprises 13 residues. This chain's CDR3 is CASSTDFQETQYF. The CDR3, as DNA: TGTGCCAGTAGCACGGACTTTCAAGAGACCCAGTACTTC.

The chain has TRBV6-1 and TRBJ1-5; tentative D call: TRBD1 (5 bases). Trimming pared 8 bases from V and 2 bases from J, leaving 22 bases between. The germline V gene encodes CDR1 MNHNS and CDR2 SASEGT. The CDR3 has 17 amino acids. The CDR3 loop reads CASSPFGAFAGNQPQHF. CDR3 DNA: TGTGCCAGCTCCCCCTTCGGGGCTTTTGCGGGCAATCAGCCCCAGCATTTT.

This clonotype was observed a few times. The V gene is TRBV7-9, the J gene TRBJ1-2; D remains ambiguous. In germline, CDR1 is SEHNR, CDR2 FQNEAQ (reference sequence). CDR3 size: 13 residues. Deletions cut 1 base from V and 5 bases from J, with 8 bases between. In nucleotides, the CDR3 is TGTGCCAGCAGCTTAGACAGATTGTATGGCTACACCTTC. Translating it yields CASSLDRLYGYTF.

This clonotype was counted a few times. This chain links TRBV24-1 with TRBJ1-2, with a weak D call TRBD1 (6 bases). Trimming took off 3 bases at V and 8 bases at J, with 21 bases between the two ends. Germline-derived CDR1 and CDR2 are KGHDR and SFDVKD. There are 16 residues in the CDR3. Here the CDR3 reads CATSDAQGSRSYGYTF. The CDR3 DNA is TGTGCCACCAGTGATGCACAGGGTTCACGGTCGTACGGCTACACCTTC.

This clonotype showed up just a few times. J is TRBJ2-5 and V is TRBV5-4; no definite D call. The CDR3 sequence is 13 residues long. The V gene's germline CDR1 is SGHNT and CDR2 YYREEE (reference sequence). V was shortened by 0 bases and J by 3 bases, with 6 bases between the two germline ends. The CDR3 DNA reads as TGTGCCAGCAGCTTGGAAGGGAAAGAGACCCAGTACTTC. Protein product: CASSLEGKETQYF.

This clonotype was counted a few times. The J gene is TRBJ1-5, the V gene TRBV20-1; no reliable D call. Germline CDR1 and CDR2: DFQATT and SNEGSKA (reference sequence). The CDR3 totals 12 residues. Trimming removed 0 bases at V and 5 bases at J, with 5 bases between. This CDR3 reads CSAREFHQPQHF. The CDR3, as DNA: TGCAGTGCTAGAGAATTTCATCAGCCCCAGCATTTT.